This T cell receptor (beta chain) appears in the sequencing data of a study of radiotherapy plus CTLA-4 blockade in lung cancer. About this clone: No antigen is known for it.

Using immunoSEQ multiplex PCR, the repertoire was profiled, and TCRdb retains in-frame clones only, with some absent. Of about 81,000 clones in the sample, about two thirds were seen once. General study findings and limits: Blood TCR clones of tumor origin expanded after radiotherapy plus ipilimumab. With interferon-beta, early dynamics of blood T cell clones were reported to best predict response.

The receptor's source is a human donor with non-small cell lung cancer that progressed on radiotherapy plus ipilimumab. The sequences come from peripheral blood, collected from a patient treated with radiotherapy plus ipilimumab.

The CDR3 DNA follows: TGCGCCAGCAGCTTGGATGGACAGGCAGGGGCAAACACCATATATTTT. This codes for CASSLDGQAGANTIYF. The V call is TRBV5-1, the J call TRBJ1-3; 7 nucleotides match TRBD1. Germline lookup yields CDR1 SGHRS and CDR2 YFSETQ. With V trimmed by 0 bases and J by 6 bases, 9 bases remained unmatched. This CDR3 is 16 amino acids long.